This TCR beta chain was identified in a study of shared clonotypes between healthy human individuals. Generated by immunoSEQ multiplex PCR, the TCRdb table keeps only in-frame clones and is missing some. The sample lists 2 million to 2.5 million clones, 90% to 95% occurring once. Sequences were obtained from naive CD4+ T cells from PBMCs. The subset is: CD45RA+ positively selected. The sequence came from a man younger than 35 in good health. Some clones in this sample may be carry-over from other donors' samples.

The CDR3 DNA follows: TGTGCCAGCAGTTACTCGAGGTGGGGTCAGCCCCAGCATTTT. Translation gives CASSYSRWGQPQHF. V is TRBV6-6 and J is TRBJ1-5; D unclear. This CDR3 contains 14 residues. V shed 0 bases and J shed 6 bases, with 9 bases lying between them. Germline lookup yields CDR1 MNHNY and CDR2 SVGAGI (reference sequence).